Below, one T cell receptor beta chain is given with its context. Clones were sequenced by immunoSEQ multiplex PCR, and TCRdb holds only the in-frame ones, with some missing. The sample shows 95,000 to 130,000 clones, 93% of them seen only once. The data are from a study of control samples from healthy donors and cancer patients. This CDR3 region has 14 residues. CDR1 and CDR2 (germline): LNHNV, YYDKDF (reference sequence). Trimming pared 0 bases from V and 0 bases from J, leaving 5 bases between. Material for sequencing was blood. V usage is TRBV15 and J usage is TRBJ1-2, with D possibly matching TRBD1 (5 bases). The sequence came from a man aged 25 to 40 in good health. The CDR3 protein is CATSRETANYGYTF. The CDR3 DNA sequence: TGTGCCACCAGCAGAGAGACAGCTAACTATGGCTACACCTTC.